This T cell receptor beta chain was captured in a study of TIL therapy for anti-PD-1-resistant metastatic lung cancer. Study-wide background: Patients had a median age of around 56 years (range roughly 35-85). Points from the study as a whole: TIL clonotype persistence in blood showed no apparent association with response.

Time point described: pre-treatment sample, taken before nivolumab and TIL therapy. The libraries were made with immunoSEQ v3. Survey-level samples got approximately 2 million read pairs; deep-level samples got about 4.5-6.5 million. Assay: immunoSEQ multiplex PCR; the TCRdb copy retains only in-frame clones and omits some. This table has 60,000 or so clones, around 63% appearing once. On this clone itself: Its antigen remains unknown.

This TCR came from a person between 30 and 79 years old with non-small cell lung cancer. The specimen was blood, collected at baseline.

The CDR3 DNA reads TGTGCCAGCAGTTTTCAGGGGCCAAGCTATTCACCCCTCCACTTT. Its protein product is CASSFQGPSYSPLHF. V usage is TRBV27 and J usage is TRBJ1-6; TRBD1 is a possible D gene (6 bases). CDR1 and CDR2 (germline): MNHEY, SMNVEV (reference sequence). The CDR3 covers 15 residues. Trimming left V 3 bases short and J 8 bases short, with 14 bases between.